The 20 T cell receptor beta chains given below trace back to one sample, sequenced in a study of PD-L1 blockade in urothelial cancer. Time point denoted: peripheral blood 6 weeks after treatment start. Using immunoSEQ multiplex PCR, the repertoire was profiled, and TCRdb retains in-frame clones only, with some absent. The data show 23,000 or so clones, roughly 84% seen once. Material: PBMCs, obtained around atezolizumab (anti-PD-L1) treatment. The receptors stem from a man aged 65 to 85 with urothelial cancer.

By share, this clone counts as medium-sized (0.01 to 0.1%). The chain links TRBV19 to TRBJ1-3; D is unclear. The V end was cut by 7 bases, the J end by 4 bases, with 14 bases between. Germline CDR1 reads LNHDA; CDR2 reads SQIVND (reference sequence). The CDR3 is made up of 14 amino acids. The chain's CDR3 is CASTITGIGNTIYF. CDR3 bases: TGTGCCAGTACCATAACGGGGATCGGAAACACCATATATTTT.

The V and J genes are TRBV10-1 and TRBJ2-7; tentative D call: TRBD1 (6 bases). The V end lost 3 bases, the J end lost 6 bases, and 15 bases lay between the germline ends. Per the germline V gene, CDR1 is WNHNN and CDR2 is SYGVQD (reference sequence). The CDR3 totals 14 residues. CDR3 in amino acids: CASSESSEGGEQYF. The CDR3 DNA sequence: TGCGCCAGCAGTGAATCTTCGGAAGGGGGCGAGCAGTACTTC.

This clone was observed a few times. The rearrangement uses TRBV28 and TRBJ1-5, with D hard to call. CDR1 MDHEN and CDR2 SYDVKM come from the germline V gene. Deletions cut 3 bases from V and 6 bases from J, with 6 bases between. The CDR3 extends over 12 amino acids. The CDR3 nucleotides are TGTGCCAGCAGTTTGAGGAGTCAGCCCCAGCATTTT. This sequence encodes CASSLRSQPQHF. The variable domain in full, completed from reference TRBV28 and TRBJ1-5, reads DVKVTQSSRYLVKRTGEKVFLECVQDMDHENMFWYRQDPGLGLRLIYFSYDVKMKEKGDIPEGYSVSREKKERFSLILESASTNQTSMYLCASSLRSQPQHFGDGTRLSIL.

V is TRBV19 and J is TRBJ2-2; possible D gene TRBD2, 5 bases. V was trimmed by 5 bases and J by 5 bases, leaving 15 bases between them. CDR1 is LNHDA, CDR2 SQIVND, per germline (reference sequence). This CDR3 is 15 amino acids long. The chain's CDR3 is CASSSLASETGELFF. CDR3 nucleotide sequence: TGTGCCAGTAGTTCCTTAGCGTCAGAGACCGGGGAGCTGTTTTTT.

This clone was seen only a few times. CDR3 residues: CASSQEISGGGNTIYF. CDR3 bases: TGTGCCAGCAGCCAAGAAATATCCGGGGGTGGAAACACCATATATTTT. The V call is TRBV4-2, the J call TRBJ1-3; a weak D match, TRBD1 (5 bases). V was pared by 0 bases and J by 3 bases, with 12 bases between. CDR1 is LGHNA and CDR2 is YNFKEQ in the germline V gene. This CDR3 is 16 amino acids long.

DNA for the CDR3: TGTGCCAGTAGTAGAAACCGGGACAGGTACGAGCAGTACTTC. Protein: CASSRNRDRYEQYF. V gene TRBV19 combines with J gene TRBJ2-7, with TRBD1 matching over 8 bases. Germline V gives CDR1 LNHDA, CDR2 SQIVND (reference sequence). J gave up 4 bases and V 4 bases, and 6 bases lay outside the gene matches. CDR3 length: 14 residues.

The rearrangement uses TRBV6-1 and TRBJ2-2, with 8 bases identical to TRBD1. The CDR3 has 14 amino acids. Germline-derived CDR1 and CDR2 are MNHNS and SASEGT. With V trimmed by 8 bases and J by 5 bases, 7 bases remained unmatched. In DNA, the CDR3 is TGTGCCAGCGCAGGGGGCGCGCAAACCGGGGAGCTGTTTTTT. It yields the protein CASAGGAQTGELFF.

The V gene is TRBV11-3, the J gene TRBJ2-1; 8 bases fit TRBD1. CDR3 length: 15 residues. Looked up from germline, CDR1 is SGHNT and CDR2 is YENEEA. With 5 bases clipped from V and 2 bases from J, the junction kept 5 bases outside the gene matches. CDR3 residues: CASSPRTGPYNEQFF. The CDR3 region has the DNA TGTGCCAGCAGCCCGCGGACAGGGCCCTACAATGAGCAGTTCTTC.

The CDR3 DNA reads TGTGCCAGCAGTTCCTCGACTAGCTTGGAGACCCAGTACTTC. Amino acids: CASSSSTSLETQYF. The V gene is TRBV27, the J gene TRBJ2-5; TRBD2 agrees at 7 bases. The V segment lost 4 bases and the J segment 5 bases; nucleotides outside the gene matches: 7. This CDR3 contains 14 residues. CDR1 is MNHEY and CDR2 is SMNVEV in the germline V gene (reference sequence).

J is TRBJ2-1 and V is TRBV5-1; 9 bases fit TRBD1. CDR1 is SGHRS, CDR2 YFSETQ, per germline. V was pared by 5 bases and J by 4 bases, with 4 bases of the junction left unmatched. The CDR3 contains 14 residues. The CDR3 sequence: CASRPGQGYNEQFF. CDR3 DNA: TGCGCCAGCAGACCGGGACAGGGATACAATGAGCAGTTCTTC.

This clone was recorded a few times. A junction boundary mismatches the germline segment, possibly from a read error. The same CDR3 is also encoded by other DNA sequences in this sample. The CDR3 protein is CASSPGLASGALDF. In DNA, the CDR3 is TGCGCCAGCAGCCCGGGACTAGCGAGTGGGGCCCTCGACTTC. V and J are TRBV4-3 and TRBJ2-7; 10 nucleotides align to TRBD2. Germline lookup yields CDR1 LGHNA and CDR2 YSLEER. The CDR3 extends over 14 amino acids.

V is TRBV5-1 and J is TRBJ2-1; D might be TRBD2 (7 bases). Per the germline V gene, CDR1 is SGHRS and CDR2 is YFSETQ. This CDR3 is 14 amino acids long. V lost 4 bases, J lost 7 bases, and 15 bases lay in between. In DNA, the CDR3 is TGCGCCAGCAGCCGGGACGGGGGGACAAATGAGCAGTTCTTC. Its protein product is CASSRDGGTNEQFF.

This chain uses TRBV2 with TRBJ1-1, with D tentatively TRBD1 (6 bases). Between the trimmed V and J ends, which lost 5 bases and 5 bases, there was a span of 12 bases. Germline loops: CDR1 SNHLY, CDR2 FYNNEI. The length of the CDR3 is 13 residues. The CDR3 loop is CASSRGRGTEAFF. The DNA of the CDR3 is TGTGCCAGCAGTCGGGGAAGGGGGACTGAAGCTTTCTTT.

V usage is TRBV19 and J usage is TRBJ2-1; 12 nucleotides match TRBD2. The CDR3 runs to 21 residues. The germline V gene encodes CDR1 LNHDA and CDR2 SQIVND (reference sequence). With V trimmed by 7 bases and J by 0 bases, 19 bases remained unmatched. CDR3 sequence: CASTQTVVGLAGSSSYNEQFF. In nucleotides, the CDR3 is TGTGCCAGTACTCAAACGGTTGTAGGACTAGCGGGATCGAGCTCCTACAATGAGCAGTTCTTC.

Of note for this clone: This is likely a read error, given that the CDR3 carries no conserved phenylalanine or tryptophan at its end. The DNA is omitted, as the CDR3 cannot be located on it reliably, and the CDR3 follows TCRdb's listing. The chain has TRBV2 and TRBJ1-2; the D call in the table, TRBD1, was not verified against the DNA. Termini included, the CDR3 measures 9 amino acids. Germline loops: CDR1 SNHLY, CDR2 FYNNEI. The CDR3 spells CASSREGQL.

The chain joins TRBV2 to TRBJ1-3, with TRBD1 identical over 7 bases. Losses at the gene ends were 6 bases for V and 2 bases for J; bases not matched to a gene: 1. Germline CDR1 is SNHLY and CDR2 is FYNNEI. This CDR3 is built from 13 residues. This CDR3 is CASRGGAGNTIYF. CDR3 nucleotides: TGTGCCAGCAGAGGGGGCGCTGGAAACACCATATATTTT.

The chain uses TRBV6-6 and TRBJ2-5; 9 nucleotides match TRBD1. The CDR3 covers 16 residues. Germline CDR1 and CDR2: MNHNY and SVGAGI (reference sequence). V gave up 5 bases and J gave up 2 bases; unmatched junction bases: 9. Written as DNA, the CDR3 is TGTGCCAGCAGTGGCGCCGGAGGGACAGGGCAAGAGACCCAGTACTTC. Residues: CASSGAGGTGQETQYF.

The rearrangement links TRBV28 to TRBJ2-7, with 7 bases matching TRBD2. Germline trimming cut 6 bases from V and 4 bases from J; bases unmatched to any gene: 3. Germline V gene sequence: CDR1 MDHEN, CDR2 SYDVKM. The CDR3 is 12 residues long. In nucleotides, the CDR3 is TGTGCCAGCAGCGTCGGGGGGTACGAGCAGTACTTC. Amino acid sequence: CASSVGGYEQYF.

V and J are TRBV6-6 and TRBJ1-2; the match to TRBD1 covers 11 bases. Looked up from germline, CDR1 is MNHNY and CDR2 is SVGAGI (reference sequence). This CDR3 spans 13 amino acids. J lost 6 bases, V lost 8 bases, and 5 bases had no gene match. The chain's CDR3 is CASRTGGLDGYTF. The CDR3, as DNA: TGTGCCAGCCGGACAGGGGGCTTGGATGGCTACACCTTC.

This clone appeared a single time. The rearrangement uses TRBV5-4 and TRBJ2-5, with TRBD2 matching 12 bases. Losses at the gene ends were 1 base for V and 5 bases for J; bases not matched to a gene: 6. The CDR3 sequence is 16 residues long. Germline V gene lookup returns CDR1 SGHNT and CDR2 YYREEE (reference sequence). In nucleotides, the CDR3 is TGTGCCAGCAGCTTGAATCTAGCGGGAGGGCCGGAGACCCAGTACTTC. Encoded protein: CASSLNLAGGPETQYF.